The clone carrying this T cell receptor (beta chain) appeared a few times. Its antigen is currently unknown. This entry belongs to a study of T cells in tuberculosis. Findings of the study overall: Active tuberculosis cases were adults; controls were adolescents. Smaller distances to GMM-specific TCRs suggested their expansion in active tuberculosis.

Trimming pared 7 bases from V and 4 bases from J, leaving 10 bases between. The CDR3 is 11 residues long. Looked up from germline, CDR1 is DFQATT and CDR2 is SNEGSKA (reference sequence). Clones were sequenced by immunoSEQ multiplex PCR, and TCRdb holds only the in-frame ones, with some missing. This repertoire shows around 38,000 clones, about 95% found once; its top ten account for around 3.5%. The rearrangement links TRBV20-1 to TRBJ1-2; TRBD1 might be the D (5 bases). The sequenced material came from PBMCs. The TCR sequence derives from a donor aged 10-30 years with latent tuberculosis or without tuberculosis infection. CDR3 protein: CSVAGIYGYTF. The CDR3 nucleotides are TGCAGTGTGGCAGGGATCTATGGCTACACCTTC.